This TCR beta chain stems from a study of T cell responses to AZD1222 COVID-19 vaccine. Notes on the study in general: CD4 TCRs linked to vaccination spanned spike, dominating at 160-218 and 743-854. The repertoires were collected only after the peak T cell response. The sample set comprised mostly white British donors with more females, and clonal diversity was possibly underestimated.

The J segment lost 3 bases and the V segment lost 3 bases, leaving 18 bases of the junction unmatched. Germline assignment: CDR1 MDHEN and CDR2 SYDVKM. CDR3 size: 20 residues. The table came from immunoSEQ multiplex PCR; TCRdb's copy has only in-frame clones and leaves some out. Of about 120,000 clones in the sample, roughly 90% are singletons; the top ten hold 1.5% to 1.7%. This clone was seen only once. Antigen specificity is unknown. This TCR derives from an adult in good health. The sequencing here drew on peripheral blood, taken on day 0 of AZD1222 vaccination. This rearrangement joins TRBV28 to TRBJ2-7, with 12 nucleotides matching TRBD2. The CDR3 DNA follows: TGTGCCAGCAGTTTTCGTCCCCAGCTACTAGCGGGAGGACCATTCTACGAGCAGTACTTC. It codes for CASSFRPQLLAGGPFYEQYF.